The 5 T cell receptor beta chains listed next were all sequenced from one sample in a study of cytomegalovirus exposure and HLA in healthy donors. Use of 60 Vbeta and 13 Jbeta primers characterized the PCR. Here immunoSEQ multiplex PCR was the method, and the copy in TCRdb shows in-frame clones only, minus some. There are approximately 37,000 clones in the sample, with approximately 5.9% held by the top ten. The sequenced sample was PBMCs. The receptors shown here come from a human donor in good health.

Here the CDR3 reads CAWSVGVNTEAFF. The CDR3 nucleotides read TGTGCCTGGAGTGTCGGAGTGAACACTGAAGCTTTCTTT. V gene TRBV30 combines with J gene TRBJ1-1; D is undetermined. The CDR3 is 13 amino acids. CDR1 and CDR2 (germline): GTSNPN, SVGIG (reference sequence). Trimming took 0 bases from V and 0 from J, leaving 5 bases between them.

The chain links TRBV20-1 to TRBJ1-1; D is ambiguous. Germline loops: CDR1 DFQATT, CDR2 SNEGSKA (reference sequence). The CDR3 is 11 amino acids. Trimming left V 6 bases short and J 7 bases short, with 12 bases between. The CDR3 loop is CSAPNAGEAFF. CDR3 nucleotides: TGCAGTGCCCCCAATGCGGGTGAAGCTTTCTTT.

The V and J genes are TRBV6-6 and TRBJ1-1; 8 bases map to TRBD1. Germline-derived CDR1 and CDR2 are MNHNY and SVGAGI (reference sequence). This CDR3 has 16 amino acids. V lost 2 bases, J lost 1 base, and 6 bases stayed unmatched. The CDR3 loop reads CASSYPPGTGNTEAFF. The DNA of the CDR3 is TGTGCCAGCAGTTACCCTCCCGGGACAGGGAACACTGAAGCTTTCTTT.

V usage is TRBV19 and J usage is TRBJ1-1; 8 nucleotides align to TRBD1. This CDR3 comprises 15 residues. V gave up 5 bases and J gave up 3 bases; unmatched junction bases: 8. Germline V CDR1 and CDR2: LNHDA, SQIVND (reference sequence). CDR3 nucleotides: TGTGCCAGTAGTGCCCAGGGGGCGCGTGACACTGAAGCTTTCTTT. Protein: CASSAQGARDTEAFF.

The rearrangement joins TRBV5-1 to TRBJ2-7; TRBD1 matches 10 bases. There are 17 residues in the CDR3. V lost 0 bases to trimming and J lost 0 bases; unmatched junction nucleotides: 6. Germline CDR1 is SGHRS and CDR2 is YFSETQ. The CDR3 DNA follows: TGCGCCAGCAGCTTGGCCGGTGGACAGGGGGTCTCCTACGAGCAGTACTTC. Encoded protein: CASSLAGGQGVSYEQYF. Full variable domain (remainder filled in from reference TRBV5-1 and TRBJ2-7): KAGVTQTPRYLIKTRGQQVTLSCSPISGHRSVSWYQQTPGQGLQFLFEYFSETQRNKGNFPGRFSGRQFSNSRSEMNVSTLELGDSALYLCASSLAGGQGVSYEQYFGPGTRLTVT.